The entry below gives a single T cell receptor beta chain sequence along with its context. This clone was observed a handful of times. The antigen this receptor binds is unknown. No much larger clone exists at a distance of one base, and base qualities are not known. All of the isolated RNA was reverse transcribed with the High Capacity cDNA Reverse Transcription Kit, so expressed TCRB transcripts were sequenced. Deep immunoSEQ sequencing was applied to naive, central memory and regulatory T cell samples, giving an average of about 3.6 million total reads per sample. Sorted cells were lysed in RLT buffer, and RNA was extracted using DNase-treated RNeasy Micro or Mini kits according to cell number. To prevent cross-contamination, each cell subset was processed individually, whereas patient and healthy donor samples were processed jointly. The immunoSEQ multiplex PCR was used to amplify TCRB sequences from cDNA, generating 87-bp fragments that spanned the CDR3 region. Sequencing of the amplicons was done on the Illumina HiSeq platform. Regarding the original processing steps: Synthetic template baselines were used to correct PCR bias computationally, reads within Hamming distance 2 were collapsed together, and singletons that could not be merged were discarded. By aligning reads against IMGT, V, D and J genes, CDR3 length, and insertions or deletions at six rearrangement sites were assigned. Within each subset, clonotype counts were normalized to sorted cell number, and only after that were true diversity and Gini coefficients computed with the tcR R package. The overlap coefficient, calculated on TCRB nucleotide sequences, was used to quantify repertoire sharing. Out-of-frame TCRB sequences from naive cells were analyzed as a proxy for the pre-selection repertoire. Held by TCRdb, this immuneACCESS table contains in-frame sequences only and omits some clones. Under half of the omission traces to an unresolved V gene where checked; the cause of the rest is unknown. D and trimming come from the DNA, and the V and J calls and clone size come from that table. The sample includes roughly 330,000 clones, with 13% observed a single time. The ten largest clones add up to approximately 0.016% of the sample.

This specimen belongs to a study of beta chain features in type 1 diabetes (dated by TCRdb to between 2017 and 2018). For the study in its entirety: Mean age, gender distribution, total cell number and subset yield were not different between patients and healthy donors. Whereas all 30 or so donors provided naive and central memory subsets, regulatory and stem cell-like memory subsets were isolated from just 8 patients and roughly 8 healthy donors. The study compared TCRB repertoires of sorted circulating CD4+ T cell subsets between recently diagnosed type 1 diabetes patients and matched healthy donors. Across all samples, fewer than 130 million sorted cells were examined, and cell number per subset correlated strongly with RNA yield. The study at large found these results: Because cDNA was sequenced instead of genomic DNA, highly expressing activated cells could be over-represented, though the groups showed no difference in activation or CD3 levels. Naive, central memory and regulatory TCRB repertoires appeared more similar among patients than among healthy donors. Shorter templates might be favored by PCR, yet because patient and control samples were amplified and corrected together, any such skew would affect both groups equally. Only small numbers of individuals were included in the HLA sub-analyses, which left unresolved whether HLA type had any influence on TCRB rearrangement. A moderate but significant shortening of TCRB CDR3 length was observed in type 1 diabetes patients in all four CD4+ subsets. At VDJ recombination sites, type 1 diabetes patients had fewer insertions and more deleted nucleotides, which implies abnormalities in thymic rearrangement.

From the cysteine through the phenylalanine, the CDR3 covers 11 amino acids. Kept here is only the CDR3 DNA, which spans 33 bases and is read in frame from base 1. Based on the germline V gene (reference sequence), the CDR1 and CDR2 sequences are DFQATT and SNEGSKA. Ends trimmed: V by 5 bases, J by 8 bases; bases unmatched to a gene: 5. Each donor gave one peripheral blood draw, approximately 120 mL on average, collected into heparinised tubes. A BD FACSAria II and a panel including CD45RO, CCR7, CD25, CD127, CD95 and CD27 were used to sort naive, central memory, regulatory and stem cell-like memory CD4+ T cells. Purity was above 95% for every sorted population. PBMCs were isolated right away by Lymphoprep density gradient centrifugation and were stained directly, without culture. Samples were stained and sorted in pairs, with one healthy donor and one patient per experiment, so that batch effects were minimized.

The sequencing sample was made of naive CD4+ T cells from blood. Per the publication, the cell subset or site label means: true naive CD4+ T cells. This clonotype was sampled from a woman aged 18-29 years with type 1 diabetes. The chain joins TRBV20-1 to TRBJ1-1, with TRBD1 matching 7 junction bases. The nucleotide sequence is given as TGCAGTGCTCCGGACAGGACCGAAGCTTTCTTT. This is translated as CSAPDRTEAFF.